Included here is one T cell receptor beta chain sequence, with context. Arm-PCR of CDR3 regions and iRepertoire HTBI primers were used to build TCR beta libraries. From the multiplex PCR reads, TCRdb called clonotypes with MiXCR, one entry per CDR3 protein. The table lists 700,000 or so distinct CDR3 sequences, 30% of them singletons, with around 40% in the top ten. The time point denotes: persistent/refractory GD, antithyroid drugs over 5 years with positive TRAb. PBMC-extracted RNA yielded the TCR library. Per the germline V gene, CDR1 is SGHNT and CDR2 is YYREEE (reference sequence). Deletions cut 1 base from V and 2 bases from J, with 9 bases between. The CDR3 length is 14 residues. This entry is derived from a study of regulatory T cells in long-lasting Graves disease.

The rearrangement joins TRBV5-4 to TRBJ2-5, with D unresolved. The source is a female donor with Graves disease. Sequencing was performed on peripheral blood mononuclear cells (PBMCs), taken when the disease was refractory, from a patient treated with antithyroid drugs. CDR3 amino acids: CASSLFTSQETQYF. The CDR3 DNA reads TGTGCCAGCAGCTTGTTTACTTCACAAGAGACCCAGTACTTC. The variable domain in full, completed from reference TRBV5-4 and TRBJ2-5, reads ETGVTQSPTHLIKTRGQQVTLRCSSQSGHNTVSWYQQALGQGPQFIFQYYREEENGRGNFPPRFSGLQFPNYSSELNVNALELDDSALYLCASSLFTSQETQYFGPGTRLLVL.